These 16 T cell receptor beta chains originate from one sample sequenced in a study of control samples from healthy donors and cancer patients. Assay: immunoSEQ multiplex PCR; the TCRdb copy retains only in-frame clones and omits some. In the table there are roughly 79,000 clones, more than 75% of which are singletons. The source material was blood. These TCRs come from a man aged 45-65 years in good health.

This clone was picked up one time. For the CDR3, the DNA is TGCGCCAGCAGCCAAGAGGACGCGTGGGGCCCTGAAGCTTTCTTT. It codes for CASSQEDAWGPEAFF. The rearrangement uses TRBV4-1 and TRBJ1-1; tentative D call: TRBD1 (5 bases). The CDR3 totals 15 residues. The V end was cut by 0 bases, the J end by 6 bases, with 14 bases between. The V gene's germline CDR1 is MGHRA and CDR2 YSYEKL.

The chain uses TRBV5-1 and TRBJ2-7, with 7 nucleotides matching TRBD1. This CDR3 comprises 14 residues. V lost 2 bases and J lost 5; bases outside the gene matches: 7. The V gene's germline CDR1 is SGHRS and CDR2 YFSETQ. This CDR3 is CASSFTGVFDEQYF. The CDR3 nucleotides read TGCGCCAGCAGCTTCACAGGGGTCTTCGACGAGCAGTACTTC.

The V gene is TRBV24-1, the J gene TRBJ2-2; 9 nucleotides line up with TRBD1. This CDR3 contains 19 residues. Germline CDR1 KGHDR, CDR2 SFDVKD. Trimming removed 0 bases from V and 3 bases from J; junction bases left unmatched: 10. This chain's CDR3 is CATSDLLFGQGSDTGELFF. In DNA form, the CDR3 reads TGTGCCACCAGTGATTTGTTATTTGGACAGGGGTCCGACACCGGGGAGCTGTTTTTT.

The rearrangement joins TRBV4-3 to TRBJ1-2; the D gene is possibly TRBD1 (5 bases). In germline, CDR1 is LGHNA, CDR2 YSLEER. The CDR3 is 16 residues long. V lost 0 bases to trimming and J lost 3 bases, with 14 bases between them. The CDR3 DNA follows: TGCGCCAGCAGCCAAGATCCTCTTGGCAGGGACTATGGCTACACCTTC. It translates to CASSQDPLGRDYGYTF.

This chain joins TRBV9 and TRBJ2-5; 7 nucleotides match TRBD2. The CDR3 runs 16 residues. Per germline, CDR1 SGDLS and CDR2 YYNGEE. V dropped 0 bases and J dropped 4; count of bases not matched to a gene: 9. The CDR3 region has the DNA TGTGCCAGCAGCGTAGGGGGCGGGAGAGCCGCAGAGACCCAGTACTTC. Residues: CASSVGGGRAAETQYF.

CDR3 bases: TGTGCCAGCAGTGATGAGGGGACAGGGATAGGGCAGCCCCAGCATTTT. It codes for CASSDEGTGIGQPQHF. The chain joins TRBV2 to TRBJ1-5; 9 nucleotides line up with TRBD1. CDR3 length: 16 residues. The germline gives CDR1 SNHLY, CDR2 FYNNEI. After removal of 3 bases from V and 7 bases from J, the junction contained 10 bases not matched to a gene. Based on the CDR3 plus reference TRBV2 and TRBJ1-5, the full variable domain is EPEVTQTPSHQVTQMGQEVILRCVPISNHLYFYWYRQILGQKVEFLVSFYNNEISEKSEIFDDQFSVERPDGSNFTLKIRSTKLEDSAMYFCASSDEGTGIGQPQHFGDGTRLSIL.

V and J are TRBV10-1 and TRBJ2-7; TRBD2 aligns across 7 bases. Germline loops: CDR1 WNHNN, CDR2 SYGVQD (reference sequence). V gave up 0 bases and J gave up 4 bases; unmatched junction bases: 12. This CDR3 is 17 amino acids long. The CDR3: CASSESGGRAFFYEQYF. In nucleotides, the CDR3 is TGCGCCAGCAGTGAGTCGGGGGGGAGGGCCTTTTTTTACGAGCAGTACTTC.

The chain uses TRBV21-1 and TRBJ2-1; TRBD2, the D gene given by the table, was not confirmed from the DNA. TRBV21-1 is given as a pseudogene. This CDR3 region has 19 residues. The CDR3 DNA reads TGTGCCAGCAATTACTCCGGAAAGACTTCTCCCTCTTGGGACAATGAGCAGTTCTTC. The encoded protein is CASNYSGKTSPSWDNEQFF.

The CDR3 spells CASTTGRGRGAFF. CDR3 coding DNA: TGTGCCAGCACCACAGGCAGGGGGCGGGGAGCTTTCTTT. V and J are TRBV6-5 and TRBJ1-1, with 8 bases lining up with TRBD1. V dropped 7 bases and J dropped 10; count of bases not matched to a gene: 11. This CDR3 contains 13 residues. Germline assignment: CDR1 MNHEY and CDR2 SVGAGI.

The V gene is TRBV5-8, the J gene TRBJ2-1, with 11 bases fitting TRBD1. The germline gives CDR1 SGHTS, CDR2 YDEGEE. The CDR3 has 15 amino acids. Trimming took 4 bases from V and 6 from J; bases not matched to a gene: 6. The CDR3 here is CASSATGTGGNEQFF. Written as DNA, the CDR3 is TGTGCCAGCAGCGCCACCGGGACAGGGGGCAATGAGCAGTTCTTC.

This chain links TRBV5-1 with TRBJ2-2, with D tentatively TRBD1 (5 bases). Germline V gene sequence: CDR1 SGHRS, CDR2 YFSETQ. V lost 1 base, J lost 9 bases, and 10 bases lay in between. The CDR3 consists of 13 residues. The CDR3 here is CASSLSMDRELFF. CDR3 DNA sequence: TGCGCCAGCAGCTTGTCAATGGACAGGGAGCTGTTTTTT.

V and J are TRBV7-8 and TRBJ2-5, with D possibly TRBD1 on 6 matching bases. The V end lost 3 bases, the J end lost 2 bases, and 10 bases lay between the germline ends. The CDR3 spans 14 residues. Germline CDR1 reads SGHVS; CDR2 reads FQNEAQ. CDR3 sequence reads: CASSLRTVQETQYF. CDR3 bases: TGTGCCAGCAGCTTGAGGACAGTTCAAGAGACCCAGTACTTC. The full variable domain, rest sourced from reference TRBV7-8 and TRBJ2-5, is GAGVSQSPRYKVAKRGQDVALRCDPISGHVSLFWYQQALGQGPEFLTYFQNEAQLDKSGLPSDRFFAERPEGSVSTLKIQRTQQEDSAVYLCASSLRTVQETQYFGPGTRLLVL.

V and J are TRBV5-6 and TRBJ1-2; 8 bases match TRBD1. Germline values: CDR1 SGHDT, CDR2 YYEEEE. CDR3 size: 18 residues. V was clipped by 1 base and J by 4 bases; unmatched bases: 15. DNA for the CDR3: TGTGCCAGCAGCTTGATGGGCCAGGGGGCGTCAACTACCTATGGCTACACCTTC. Its translation is CASSLMGQGASTTYGYTF.

The chain employs TRBV28 and TRBJ2-2; D is tentatively TRBD1 or TRBD2 (5 bases each). The germline V and J ends were trimmed by 6 bases and 0 bases, with 11 bases remaining between them. The V gene's germline CDR1 is MDHEN and CDR2 SYDVKM. The CDR3 length is 15 residues. In DNA, the CDR3 is TGTGCCAGCAGGACGGGACGGACGAACACCGGGGAGCTGTTTTTT. It encodes CASRTGRTNTGELFF.

This clone was seen a few times. This sequence joins TRBV6-5 and TRBJ1-5, with D possibly TRBD1 on 5 matching bases. The CDR3 is made up of 15 amino acids. Trimming shortened V by 7 bases and J by 4 bases, and 17 bases separated the two germline ends. In germline, CDR1 is MNHEY, CDR2 SVGAGI. CDR3 residues: CASMSGVGGNQPQHF. Written as DNA, the CDR3 is TGTGCCAGCATGAGCGGGGTCGGGGGGAATCAGCCCCAGCATTTT.

This clone has a single count. The chain has TRBV6-4 and TRBJ2-1; D is unresolved. Between the trimmed V and J ends, which lost 8 bases and 9 bases, there was a span of 11 bases. Per germline, CDR1 MRHNA and CDR2 SNTAGT. The CDR3 is 11 amino acids. The CDR3 coding sequence is TGTGCCAGCGCCTTGGGTGGTGAGCAGTTCTTC. Translation gives CASALGGEQFF.